The 12 T cell receptor beta chains presented below share a single source sample, sequenced in a study of T-cell reconstitution after alpha-beta-depleted transplantation in children. Using unique molecular identifiers, the investigators prepared the TCRbeta library. TCRdb re-analysed the PCR reads in MiXCR, keeping a single row per CDR3 protein. The sample yields roughly 350,000 distinct CDR3 sequences, approximately 10% seen once. Here the sequenced sample was PBMCs from the stem cell graft donor, taken from the stem cell graft. The receptors shown here come from a human donor who donated a stem cell graft to a child with acute lymphoblastic leukemia.

The sample holds a few counts of this clonotype. The V gene is TRBV20-1, the J gene TRBJ2-4; 7 bases map to TRBD1. CDR1 and CDR2 (germline): DFQATT, SNEGSKA (reference sequence). The CDR3 is 13 amino acids. V trimming: 6 bases; J trimming: 8 bases; junction bases outside the gene matches: 10. CDR3 residues: CSATDRVGDIQYF. Here the CDR3 DNA reads TGCAGTGCGACCGACAGGGTGGGGGACATTCAGTACTTC.

This clonotype occurred a few times. The J gene is TRBJ1-2, the V gene TRBV18; 9 bases map to TRBD1. Germline V CDR1 and CDR2: KGHSH, LQKENI. The CDR3 extends over 14 amino acids. Trimming cost V 2 bases and J 6 bases; bases outside gene matches: 4. In DNA, the CDR3 is TGTGCCAGCTCACCAGGGACAGGGATGAATGGCTACACCTTC. Protein: CASSPGTGMNGYTF.

J is TRBJ2-3 and V is TRBV10-3; 12 nucleotides align to TRBD1. The CDR3 totals 14 residues. J gave up 7 bases and V 10 bases, and 9 bases lay outside the gene matches. Germline CDR1 and CDR2: ENHRY and SYGVKD. The CDR3 DNA is TGTGCCAGCATCGTGGGACAGGGGGCCAATACGCAGTATTTT. This translates into CASIVGQGANTQYF.

This clonotype has just a few counts. The chain combines TRBV29-1 with TRBJ2-7; D could derive from TRBD1 or TRBD2 (5 bases each). Deletions cut 6 bases from V and 7 bases from J, with 19 bases between. This CDR3 contains 13 residues. CDR1 SQVTM and CDR2 ANQGSEA come from the germline V gene. Here the CDR3 reads CSVGETVGREQYF. The CDR3 nucleotides read TGCAGCGTAGGGGAGACAGTGGGACGGGAGCAGTACTTC.

V gene TRBV5-1 combines with J gene TRBJ1-1; D ambiguous. CDR3 length: 15 residues. V was cut by 1 base and J by 5 bases, with 15 bases left in between. CDR1 is SGHRS and CDR2 is YFSETQ in the germline V gene. DNA of the CDR3: TGCGCCAGCAGCTTGAGTTCGGCGGCTGGAACTGAAGCTTTCTTT. Its protein product is CASSLSSAAGTEAFF.

The sample holds a few counts of this clonotype. V and J are TRBV20-1 and TRBJ2-3; D not certain. This CDR3 has 11 residues. Trimming shortened V by 3 bases and J by 1 base, and 2 bases separated the two germline ends. Germline-derived CDR1 and CDR2 are DFQATT and SNEGSKA (reference sequence). The CDR3 region is CSARRTDTQYF. CDR3 in DNA: TGCAGTGCTAGGCGCACAGATACGCAGTATTTT.

This clonotype was counted at least ten times. V gene TRBV27 combines with J gene TRBJ1-2; 9 bases are a match to TRBD1. The CDR3 covers 14 residues. The J segment lost 4 bases and the V segment lost 5 bases, leaving 5 bases of the junction unmatched. Germline CDR1 reads MNHEY; CDR2 reads SMNVEV (reference sequence). In nucleotides, the CDR3 is TGTGCCAGCAGTCCGGGACAGGGCCTCTATGGCTACACCTTC. Translating it yields CASSPGQGLYGYTF.

This clonotype was seen a few times. The V call is TRBV24-1, the J call TRBJ2-4; tentatively, D is TRBD1 or TRBD2 (5 bases each). Germline CDR1 is KGHDR and CDR2 is SFDVKD. This CDR3 is 14 amino acids long. Trimming took 7 bases from V and 5 from J, leaving 14 bases between them. The CDR3 nucleotides read TGTGCCACCAGCATCGGGGACCGCCAAAACATTCAGTACTTC. It yields the protein CATSIGDRQNIQYF.

This clonotype turned up a few times. V is TRBV6-1 and J is TRBJ2-1; D is perhaps TRBD1 or TRBD2 (5 bases each). The CDR3 sequence is 13 residues long. From germline, CDR1 is MNHNS and CDR2 SASEGT. V lost 8 bases, J lost 6 bases, and 14 bases lay in between. The CDR3 bases are TGTGCCAGCGGGGCAGGACTTGCCAATGAGCAGTTCTTC. Its protein product is CASGAGLANEQFF.

This clonotype was counted only a few times. The rearrangement joins TRBV10-3 to TRBJ2-3, with TRBD2 matching 8 bases. The CDR3 is made up of 14 amino acids. Per germline, CDR1 ENHRY and CDR2 SYGVKD. Trimming cost V 7 bases and J 2 bases; bases outside gene matches: 5. Here the CDR3 DNA reads TGTGCCATCAAGGGTAGCGGGACCACAGATACGCAGTATTTT. Amino acid sequence: CAIKGSGTTDTQYF.

V is TRBV3-1 and J is TRBJ2-2, with 8 bases identical to TRBD1. The V gene's germline CDR1 is LGHDT and CDR2 YNNKEL (reference sequence). The CDR3 covers 17 residues. V was pared by 1 base and J by 1 base, with 5 bases of the junction left unmatched. The CDR3 region has the DNA TGTGCCAGCAGCCAAGCAGGGGGCTTTGGGAACACCGGGGAGCTGTTTTTT. It is translated as CASSQAGGFGNTGELFF. The variable domain in full, with the rest retrieved from reference TRBV3-1 and TRBJ2-2, is DTAVSQTPKYLVTQMGNDKSIKCEQNLGHDTMYWYKQDSKKFLKIMFSYNNKELIINETVPNRFSPKSPDKAHLNLHINSLELGDSAVYFCASSQAGGFGNTGELFFGEGSRLTVL.

Comments on this clonotype: A much larger clone differs by one base, so this may be a read error. The rearrangement joins TRBV29-1 to TRBJ2-3, with D tentatively TRBD1 (6 bases). The germline V gene has CDR1 SQVTM and CDR2 ANQGSEA. CDR3 size: 14 residues. The V and J ends lost 7 bases and 4 bases respectively, with 18 bases between them. CDR3 DNA sequence: TGCAGCGCAGGGTCCGGGACACACCCAGATACGCAGTATTTT. As protein: CSAGSGTHPDTQYF.